The next 24 T cell receptor beta chains were all read from a single sample in a study of identical twins. TCRdb called the 5' RACE reads again in MiXCR, with one record for every CDR3 protein. The repertoire includes roughly 690,000 distinct CDR3 sequences, around 20% of them detected once, and 4% to 4.5% sits in the top ten. This sample was also put to use in a study of T cells expressing NK-cell markers.

The sequencing sample was made of PBMCs. These receptors all come from a young woman in good health.

This clonotype was counted at least ten times. The chain employs TRBV5-1 and TRBJ2-1; tentatively, D is TRBD1 or TRBD2 (7 bases each). The CDR3 spans 18 residues. Trimming removed 3 bases at V and 3 bases at J, with 22 bases between. Germline V CDR1 and CDR2: SGHRS, YFSETQ. Written as DNA, the CDR3 is TGCGCCAGCAGCTGGGGAGGGGCAGGGGGTATATACTACAATGAGCAGTTCTTC. This codes for CASSWGGAGGIYYNEQFF. Full variable domain (outside the CDR3, taken from reference TRBV5-1 and TRBJ2-1): KAGVTQTPRYLIKTRGQQVTLSCSPISGHRSVSWYQQTPGQGLQFLFEYFSETQRNKGNFPGRFSGRQFSNSRSEMNVSTLELGDSALYLCASSWGGAGGIYYNEQFFGPGTRLTVL.

This clonotype came up a few times. The CDR3 loop reads CASSVQGVDTQYF. The CDR3 DNA sequence: TGTGCCAGCAGCGTACAGGGGGTAGATACGCAGTATTTT. The chain couples TRBV7-2 to TRBJ2-3; TRBD1 matches 8 bases. CDR3 length: 13 amino acids. With V trimmed by 5 bases and J by 5 bases, 3 bases remained unmatched. Germline V gene sequence: CDR1 SGHTA, CDR2 FQGNSA.

The V gene is TRBV12-3 or TRBV12-4, the J gene TRBJ2-1, with D perhaps being TRBD1 or TRBD2 (6 bases each). The ends were cut back, 6 bases at V and 6 bases at J, with 12 bases in the middle. This CDR3 is built from 13 residues. The CDR3 region has the DNA TGTGCCAGCAGACGGGGGCAAATCAATGAGCAGTTCTTC. This sequence encodes CASRRGQINEQFF.

This clonotype has just a few counts. The CDR3 DNA sequence: TGTGCCAGCAGTTTATTCGCGGGAGGGGGCAATGAGCAGTTCTTC. This gives the protein CASSLFAGGGNEQFF. The chain employs TRBV12-3 or TRBV12-4 and TRBJ2-1, with TRBD2 matching over 9 bases. After removal of 2 bases from V and 6 bases from J, the junction contained 5 bases not matched to a gene. The CDR3 sequence is 15 residues long.

This rearrangement joins TRBV29-1 to TRBJ2-1; 12 nucleotides align to TRBD2. Germline V gene sequence: CDR1 SQVTM, CDR2 ANQGSEA. Trimming cost V 6 bases and J 11 bases; bases outside gene matches: 8. The CDR3 sequence is 13 residues long. CDR3 nucleotide sequence: TGCAGCGTCCCCCGGACTAGCGGGGCCCAGCAGTTCTTC. Encoded protein: CSVPRTSGAQQFF.

This clonotype was recorded a few times. This sequence joins TRBV5-5 and TRBJ2-7; 9 bases fit TRBD1. Germline V CDR1 and CDR2: SGHKS, YYEKEE (reference sequence). The CDR3 runs 16 residues. V trimming: 4 bases; J trimming: 4 bases; junction bases outside the gene matches: 12. The CDR3 coding sequence is TGTGCCAGCAGCCTAGACCGAGGACAGGGGTTATACGAGCAGTACTTC. Translation gives CASSLDRGQGLYEQYF. The full variable domain, rest sourced from reference TRBV5-5 and TRBJ2-7, is DAGVTQSPTHLIKTRGQQVTLRCSPISGHKSVSWYQQVLGQGPQFIFQYYEKEERGRGNFPDRFSARQFPNYSSELNVNALLLGDSALYLCASSLDRGQGLYEQYFGPGTRLTVT.

This clonotype was picked up a small number of times. The chain links TRBV6-5 to TRBJ1-5; TRBD1 might be the D (6 bases). CDR1 and CDR2 from the germline V gene are MNHEY and SVGAGI. The ends were cut back, 2 bases at V and 7 bases at J, with 12 bases in the middle. The CDR3 has 14 amino acids. The CDR3 loop is CASSYAGAGQPQHF. The CDR3 region has the DNA TGTGCCAGCAGTTACGCGGGGGCCGGACAGCCCCAGCATTTT.

The chain has TRBV6-2 or TRBV6-3 and TRBJ2-7; the D is unclear. Germline CDR1 is MNHEY and CDR2 is SVGEGT. The ends were cut back, 5 bases at V and 3 bases at J, with 8 bases in the middle. The CDR3 extends over 12 amino acids. The CDR3 loop reads CASSNPLYEQYF. CDR3 in DNA: TGTGCCAGCAGTAACCCCCTCTACGAGCAGTACTTC.

The sample holds a few counts of this clonotype. The J gene is TRBJ2-5, the V gene TRBV7-6; possible D gene TRBD2, 5 bases. The V end lost 5 bases, the J end lost 3 bases, and 19 bases lay between the germline ends. The CDR3 is 16 residues long. Germline values: CDR1 SGHVS, CDR2 FNYEAQ. The CDR3 protein is CASSIEGFGPKETQYF. The CDR3 coding sequence is TGTGCCAGCAGCATCGAGGGATTCGGGCCAAAAGAGACCCAGTACTTC.

The V call is TRBV6-2 or TRBV6-3, the J call TRBJ2-7; D remains ambiguous. The germline V and J ends were trimmed by 1 base and 1 base, with 5 bases remaining between them. From germline, CDR1 is MNHEY and CDR2 SVGEGT. CDR3 length equals 13 residues. The CDR3 region has the DNA TGTGCCAGCAGTTACTTGTTTTCCTACGAGCAGTACTTC. This encodes CASSYLFSYEQYF.

This clonotype was picked up many times. The chain employs TRBV20-1 and TRBJ1-1, with a weak D call TRBD1 (5 bases). V lost 0 bases and J 4 bases, leaving 24 bases between the germline ends. In germline, CDR1 is DFQATT, CDR2 SNEGSKA (reference sequence). The CDR3 is made up of 18 amino acids. The CDR3 reads CSARDSRGAGPAGTEAFF. As DNA, the CDR3 is TGCAGTGCTAGAGATTCCCGAGGGGCAGGACCGGCAGGCACTGAAGCTTTCTTT.

This clonotype appeared a few times. V gene TRBV7-2 combines with J gene TRBJ2-5; D is perhaps TRBD1 (5 bases). This CDR3 is 13 amino acids long. V gave up 10 bases and J gave up 5 bases, with 17 bases separating them. Germline V gene sequence: CDR1 SGHTA, CDR2 FQGNSA. This chain's CDR3 is CATAPGKGETQYF. CDR3 bases: TGTGCCACGGCTCCAGGGAAGGGGGAGACCCAGTACTTC.

This clonotype was seen only a few times. This chain joins TRBV12-3 or TRBV12-4 and TRBJ2-3, with D possibly TRBD1 on 6 matching bases. V lost 5 bases to trimming and J lost 2 bases, with 17 bases between them. The CDR3 has 16 residues. This CDR3 is CASSPRDRPTTDTQYF. CDR3 DNA: TGTGCCAGCAGTCCCCGTGACAGGCCCACCACAGATACGCAGTATTTT.

This chain uses TRBV4-3 with TRBJ2-1; no clear D gene. V was shortened by 4 bases and J by 8 bases, with 15 bases between the two germline ends. This CDR3 has 14 amino acids. Germline assignment: CDR1 LGHNA and CDR2 YSLEER. The CDR3 loop reads CASSLWVGRDEQFF. For the CDR3, the DNA is TGCGCCAGCAGCCTCTGGGTGGGTAGGGATGAGCAGTTCTTC.

In regard to this clonotype: The junction shows a germline mismatch at one end, possibly a read error. The chain is built from TRBV6-5 and TRBJ1-2; D ambiguous. The germline V gene encodes CDR1 MNHEY and CDR2 SVGAGI. The CDR3 is 13 residues long. The CDR3 loop reads CASRYSSGRSYTF. The CDR3 DNA follows: TGTGCCAGCAGATACTCCTCCGGGCGTAGCTACACCTTC.

V is TRBV5-8 and J is TRBJ2-7; 8 bases align to TRBD1. Germline V lookup: CDR1 SGHTS, CDR2 YDEGEE. This CDR3 is 13 amino acids long. V was clipped by 2 bases and J by 7 bases; unmatched bases: 5. The CDR3 DNA follows: TGTGCCAGCAGCTTATACGGGACAGGTGAGCAGTACTTC. Translating it yields CASSLYGTGEQYF.

The chain combines TRBV3-1 with TRBJ1-6; D is possibly TRBD1 (5 bases). The CDR3 runs to 15 residues. From germline, CDR1 is LGHDT and CDR2 YNNKEL (reference sequence). V was cut by 5 bases and J by 6 bases, with 14 bases left in between. Here the CDR3 DNA reads TGTGCCAGCAGCTTAGGGGCGGAACTTAATTCACCCCTCCACTTT. Its protein product is CASSLGAELNSPLHF.

This clonotype was seen more than once but under ten times. The rearrangement links TRBV5-1 to TRBJ2-5; a weak D match, TRBD2 (5 bases). This CDR3 region has 12 residues. V was pared by 3 bases and J by 7 bases, with 10 bases between. Per germline, CDR1 SGHRS and CDR2 YFSETQ. For the CDR3, the DNA is TGCGCCAGCAGCTCCCAAGAGGGGACCCAGTACTTC. Protein: CASSSQEGTQYF.

The chain uses TRBV7-2 and TRBJ2-3; maybe TRBD1 (6 bases). The CDR3 totals 14 residues. Germline assignment: CDR1 SGHTA and CDR2 FQGNSA. V lost 8 bases to trimming and J lost 5 bases, with 17 bases between them. The CDR3 sequence: CASSTGFGVDTQYF. Written as DNA, the CDR3 is TGTGCCAGCTCCACAGGGTTTGGTGTAGATACGCAGTATTTT.

This chain connects TRBV20-1 to TRBJ2-3, with 9 bases fitting TRBD2. Germline V gene lookup returns CDR1 DFQATT and CDR2 SNEGSKA (reference sequence). The CDR3 is 14 residues long. J was trimmed by 5 bases and V by 4 bases; bases with no gene match: 7. The CDR3 loop is CSAIFSGRLDTQYF. In DNA form, the CDR3 reads TGCAGTGCTATCTTCAGCGGGAGGCTAGATACGCAGTATTTT.

The table lists this clonotype with many counts. The V and J genes are TRBV10-3 and TRBJ2-5, with D hard to call. Germline V gene sequence: CDR1 ENHRY, CDR2 SYGVKD. The CDR3 length is 13 residues. Trimming took 2 bases from V and 1 from J, leaving 5 bases between them. This CDR3 is CAISERSQETQYF. CDR3 DNA: TGTGCCATCAGTGAGCGGTCCCAAGAGACCCAGTACTTC.

This chain links TRBV12-3 or TRBV12-4 with TRBJ1-1; D may be TRBD1 (5 bases). The CDR3 totals 15 residues. V was clipped by 8 bases and J by 1 base, with 17 bases between them. The CDR3 spells CASSSRGNANTEAFF. CDR3 in DNA: TGTGCCAGCTCCAGCCGGGGGAACGCGAACACTGAAGCTTTCTTT.

Here the CDR3 reads CASSQYAGELFF. The CDR3 DNA reads TGTGCCAGCAGCCAATATGCCGGGGAGCTGTTTTTT. The V call is TRBV3-1, the J call TRBJ2-2; no clear D gene. V lost 2 bases, J lost 6 bases, and 4 bases lay in between. The CDR3 sequence is 12 residues long. Germline lookup yields CDR1 LGHDT and CDR2 YNNKEL (reference sequence).

In this sample, this clonotype turned up many times. The chain employs TRBV19 and TRBJ1-5; D perhaps matches TRBD1 (6 bases). Between the trimmed V and J ends, which lost 5 bases and 6 bases, there was a span of 8 bases. The CDR3 has 12 amino acids. Germline V gene sequence: CDR1 LNHDA, CDR2 SQIVND (reference sequence). Here the CDR3 reads CASSEQGQPQHF. The CDR3 DNA sequence: TGTGCCAGTAGTGAACAGGGTCAGCCCCAGCATTTT. Based on the CDR3 plus reference TRBV19 and TRBJ1-5, the full variable domain is DGGITQSPKYLFRKEGQNVTLSCEQNLNHDAMYWYRQDPGQGLRLIYYSQIVNDFQKGDIAEGYSVSREKKESFPLTVTSAQKNPTAFYLCASSEQGQPQHFGDGTRLSIL.